These 10 T cell receptor beta chains were all obtained from the same sample, sequenced in a study of T-cell reconstitution after alpha-beta-depleted transplantation in children. Preparation of the TCRbeta library involved a method that used unique molecular identifiers. One entry per CDR3 protein results from TCRdb running MiXCR on the PCR reads. The sample shows approximately 590,000 distinct CDR3 sequences, roughly a tenth of them seen only once. Sequences were derived from PBMCs from the stem cell graft donor, sampled from the stem cell graft. The receptor set was obtained from a human donor who donated a stem cell graft to a child with acute myeloid leukemia.

V is TRBV6-2 or TRBV6-3 and J is TRBJ2-1, with D maybe TRBD2 (5 bases). Trimming removed 5 bases at V and 5 bases at J, with 16 bases between. This CDR3 comprises 15 residues. CDR1 and CDR2 (germline): MNHEY, SVGEGT. The CDR3 DNA reads as TGTGCCAGCAGTGGCGCCGTAGCGTGGGACAATGAGCAGTTCTTC. Amino acid sequence: CASSGAVAWDNEQFF.

V usage is TRBV20-1 and J usage is TRBJ2-7; 7 bases agree with TRBD1. Unmatched junction bases numbered 5, after V lost 3 bases and J lost 0 bases. There are 14 residues in the CDR3. Germline V gene data show CDR1 as DFQATT and CDR2 as SNEGSKA (reference sequence). The CDR3 region has the DNA TGCAGTGCTAGGACAGGGAAGGTCTCCTACGAGCAGTACTTC. This sequence encodes CSARTGKVSYEQYF.

This clonotype was recorded at least ten times. The J gene is TRBJ2-1, the V gene TRBV12-3 or TRBV12-4; D remains unclear. This CDR3 has 11 amino acids. Trimming shortened V by 7 bases and J by 6 bases, and 7 bases separated the two germline ends. The CDR3 sequence: CASMGPNEQFF. In nucleotides, the CDR3 is TGTGCCAGCATGGGTCCCAATGAGCAGTTCTTC.

The chain combines TRBV6-2 or TRBV6-3 with TRBJ2-2; possibly TRBD1 for D (6 bases). The V gene's germline CDR1 is MNHEY and CDR2 SVGEGT. The CDR3 is made up of 20 amino acids. Trimming stripped 2 bases from V and 6 bases from J, with 28 bases between. The CDR3 DNA follows: TGTGCCAGCAGTTACGAGAGTCTCGGGACATCAGTACTCCCTCCCGGGGAGCTGTTTTTT. Its protein product is CASSYESLGTSVLPPGELFF.

This clonotype was detected a few times. The chain employs TRBV29-1 and TRBJ2-7; D possibly corresponds to TRBD1 (5 bases). The CDR3 runs to 13 residues. CDR1 is SQVTM, CDR2 ANQGSEA, per germline. The germline V and J ends were trimmed by 4 bases and 1 base, with 11 bases remaining between them. As DNA, the CDR3 is TGCAGCGTTGTCCCGGACAAGTCCTACGAGCAGTACTTC. This encodes CSVVPDKSYEQYF.

The genes are TRBV6-2 or TRBV6-3 and TRBJ2-3; no firm D call. V gave up 5 bases and J gave up 6 bases, with 15 bases separating them. Germline loops: CDR1 MNHEY, CDR2 SVGEGT. This CDR3 is built from 14 residues. CDR3 in amino acids: CASSTHPRRDTQYF. The CDR3, as DNA: TGTGCCAGCAGTACCCACCCCAGGCGGGATACGCAGTATTTT.

The rearrangement uses TRBV10-2 and TRBJ2-1, with 8 bases identical to TRBD2. Germline CDR1 and CDR2: WSHSY and SAAADI. The CDR3 runs to 15 residues. The J segment lost 4 bases and the V segment lost 5 bases, leaving 7 bases of the junction unmatched. The CDR3 loop is CASSLTSVGYNEQFF. CDR3 DNA sequence: TGCGCCAGCAGTCTGACTAGCGTCGGGTACAATGAGCAGTTCTTC.

The CDR3 nucleotides are TGTGCCATCCCGGGACGATTTCAGTACTTC. Its protein is CAIPGRFQYF. The rearrangement uses TRBV7-3 and TRBJ2-4; possibly TRBD1 or TRBD2 for D (5 bases each). Trimming took off 10 bases at V and 11 bases at J, with 12 bases between the two ends. CDR1 SGHTA and CDR2 FQGTGA come from the germline V gene. The CDR3 spans 10 residues.

This clonotype was found many times. The chain is built from TRBV7-9 and TRBJ2-2, with 8 bases aligning to TRBD1. CDR3 size: 14 residues. Germline V CDR1 and CDR2: SEHNR, FQNEAQ (reference sequence). V gave up 5 bases and J gave up 4 bases; unmatched junction bases: 3. CDR3 loop: CASSIQGGTGELFF. CDR3 nucleotide sequence: TGTGCCAGCAGCATACAGGGGGGCACCGGGGAGCTGTTTTTT.

This clonotype appeared once. This sequence joins TRBV11-2 and TRBJ2-7, with 9 bases identical to TRBD2. Germline V gene sequence: CDR1 SGHAT, CDR2 FQNNGV. The CDR3 contains 18 residues. The trim removed 5 bases at V and 9 bases at J, leaving 23 bases unmatched. CDR3 sequence (DNA): TGTGCCAGCAGCCTTTCCTTGGCAGAAGCTAGCGGCGGGAGGGTGCAGTACTTC. Residues: CASSLSLAEASGGRVQYF.